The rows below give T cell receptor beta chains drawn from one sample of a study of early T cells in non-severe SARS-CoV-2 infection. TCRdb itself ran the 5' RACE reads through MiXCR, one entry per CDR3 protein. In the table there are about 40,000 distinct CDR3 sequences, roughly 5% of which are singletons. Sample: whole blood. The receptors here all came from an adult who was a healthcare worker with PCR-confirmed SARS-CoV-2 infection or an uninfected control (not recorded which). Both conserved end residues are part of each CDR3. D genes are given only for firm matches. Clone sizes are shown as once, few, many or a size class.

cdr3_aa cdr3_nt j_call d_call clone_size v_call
CASGSTGAEQFF TGTGCTAGTGGTTCGACAGGGGCTGAGCAGTTCTTC TRBJ2-1 TRBD1 many TRBV12-5
CASSPTSGRAFYEQYF TGCGCCAGCAGCCCGACTAGCGGGAGGGCCTTTTACGAGCAGTACTTC TRBJ2-7 TRBD2 many TRBV4-1
CASSQESRTSGQETQYF TGCGCCAGCAGCCAAGAAAGTCGGACTAGCGGACAAGAGACCCAGTACTTC TRBJ2-5 TRBD2 many TRBV4-1
CASSLMASGSNEQFF TGTGCCAGCAGCTTAATGGCTAGCGGGAGTAATGAGCAGTTCTTC TRBJ2-1 TRBD2 many TRBV11-2
CASSQGLSGNTIYF TGCGCCAGCAGCCAGGGACTTTCTGGAAACACCATATATTTT TRBJ1-3 - many TRBV4-3
CAITANGQSYEQYF TGTGCCATCACAGCCAATGGGCAGTCCTACGAGCAGTACTTC TRBJ2-7 - many TRBV10-3
CARWEDRVNTEAFF TGTGCCCGCTGGGAGGACAGGGTGAACACTGAAGCTTTCTTT TRBJ1-1 TRBD1 few TRBV6-5
CASSQRSRDPAEFF TGTGCCAGCAGCCAAAGGTCCCGGGACCCCGCGGAGTTCTTC TRBJ2-1 - many TRBV7-2
CASNSAREGDVNTIYF TGTGCCAGTAATTCGGCGCGGGAGGGGGACGTAAACACCATATATTTT TRBJ1-3 - many TRBV12-3/TRBV12-4
CASSSPYEQYF TGTGCCAGTAGTTCCCCCTACGAGCAGTACTTC TRBJ2-7 - many TRBV19
CASSHGQGSYEQYF TGTGCCAGCAGCCATGGACAGGGGTCCTACGAGCAGTACTTC TRBJ2-7 TRBD1 many TRBV12-3/TRBV12-4
CASLGGGYYEQYF TGTGCCTCCCTAGGGGGGGGATACTACGAGCAGTACTTC TRBJ2-7 - few TRBV10-3
CSARSGGMNTEAFF TGCAGTGCTAGGAGTGGGGGTATGAACACTGAAGCTTTCTTT TRBJ1-1 - many TRBV20-1
CASSARDRGAGANVLTF TGTGCCAGCAGTGCTCGGGACAGGGGGGCTGGGGCCAACGTCCTGACTTTC TRBJ2-6 TRBD1 many TRBV2
CASSDGNQETQYF TGTGCCAGCAGTGACGGCAACCAAGAGACCCAGTACTTC TRBJ2-5 - few TRBV2